This is a list of T cell receptor beta chains from one sample in a study of chemoradiotherapy in HPV16-positive cancers. Libraries were prepared by immunoSEQ multiplex PCR; TCRdb keeps only in-frame clonotypes and omits some of them. This table holds tens of thousands of clones, approximately 89% found once. The input for sequencing was blood, taken from a patient who underwent chemoradiotherapy. All receptors come from a human donor with HPV-associated anogenital cancer. The CDR3 runs from the conserved cysteine through the conserved F or W. Fields, in order: clone size, D gene, V gene, J gene, CDR3 length, CDR3 DNA, CDR3 protein. A D gene is named only where the DNA matches it firmly. Expanded clones are given a class, and other clones once, few, many or no size at all.

clone size: NA; D gene: NA; V gene: TRBV28; J gene: TRBJ1-5; CDR3 length: 16; CDR3 DNA: TGTGCCAGCAGTTTGCCCCGGGGGTCTGGCAATCAGCCCCAGCATTTT; CDR3 protein: CASSLPRGSGNQPQHF
clone size: NA; D gene: NA; V gene: TRBV5-4; J gene: TRBJ2-5; CDR3 length: 11; CDR3 DNA: TGTGCCAGCAGCTTGATGGAGACCCAGTACTTC; CDR3 protein: CASSLMETQYF
clone size: NA; D gene: NA; V gene: TRBV7-9; J gene: TRBJ1-4; CDR3 length: 15; CDR3 DNA: TGTGCCAGCAGCCCCTGGACAGCGGACGGTGAAAAACTGTTTTTT; CDR3 protein: CASSPWTADGEKLFF
clone size: NA; D gene: NA; V gene: TRBV5-1; J gene: TRBJ2-1; CDR3 length: 13; CDR3 DNA: TGCGCCAGCAGCTTACCAGGGGTGGATGAGCAGTTCTTC; CDR3 protein: CASSLPGVDEQFF
clone size: NA; D gene: NA; V gene: TRBV6-5; J gene: TRBJ1-1; CDR3 length: 13; CDR3 DNA: TGTGCCAGCAGTTACGGCAGGGAGACTGAAGCTTTCTTT; CDR3 protein: CASSYGRETEAFF
clone size: NA; D gene: TRBD2; V gene: TRBV10-1; J gene: TRBJ2-3; CDR3 length: 15; CDR3 DNA: TGCGCCAGCAGCGTGGGACTAGCGGGCCCGGATACGCAGTATTTT; CDR3 protein: CASSVGLAGPDTQYF
clone size: NA; D gene: NA; V gene: TRBV7-9; J gene: TRBJ2-1; CDR3 length: 14; CDR3 DNA: TGTGCCAGCAGCTCCGGAAGCTCCTACAATGAGCAGTTCTTC; CDR3 protein: CASSSGSSYNEQFF
clone size: NA; D gene: TRBD1; V gene: TRBV18; J gene: TRBJ2-7; CDR3 length: 15; CDR3 DNA: TGTGCCAGCTCACCGGTGGGACAGGGTGGGTACGAGCAGTACTTC; CDR3 protein: CASSPVGQGGYEQYF
clone size: NA; D gene: NA; V gene: TRBV6-5; J gene: TRBJ2-5; CDR3 length: 14; CDR3 DNA: TGTGCCAGCAGTTACGAGGCGTTACAAGAGACCCAGTACTTC; CDR3 protein: CASSYEALQETQYF
clone size: few; D gene: TRBD1; V gene: TRBV16; J gene: TRBJ1-1; CDR3 length: 15; CDR3 DNA: TGTGCCAGCAGCCAATCGGTTCAGGGGGCGAGGGAAGCTTTCTTT; CDR3 protein: CASSQSVQGAREAFF
clone size: NA; D gene: NA; V gene: TRBV4-2; J gene: TRBJ2-7; CDR3 length: 16; CDR3 DNA: TGTGCCAGCAGCCCCAATTATAGGCAGGGGGGGATCGAGCAGTACTTC; CDR3 protein: CASSPNYRQGGIEQYF
clone size: NA; D gene: NA; V gene: TRBV11-2; J gene: TRBJ2-1; CDR3 length: 13; CDR3 DNA: TGTGCCAGCAGCTTGGAAAGAACTTCTGAGCAGTTCTTC; CDR3 protein: CASSLERTSEQFF
clone size: NA; D gene: NA; V gene: TRBV5-4; J gene: TRBJ1-1; CDR3 length: 15; CDR3 DNA: TGTGCCGGCAGACGACAGGACGCCTTGTGGACTGAAGCTTTCTTT; CDR3 protein: CAGRRQDALWTEAFF
clone size: NA; D gene: NA; V gene: TRBV2; J gene: TRBJ1-4; CDR3 length: 11; CDR3 DNA: TGTGCCAGCAGTCCGTCGGAAAAACTGTTTTTT; CDR3 protein: CASSPSEKLFF
clone size: NA; D gene: NA; V gene: TRBV9; J gene: TRBJ2-7; CDR3 length: 16; CDR3 DNA: TGTGCCAGCAGTTCTGCCGTTCGGGGAGTGGGCTACGAGCAGTACTTC; CDR3 protein: CASSSAVRGVGYEQYF
clone size: once; D gene: NA; V gene: TRBV11-3; J gene: TRBJ2-3; CDR3 length: 13; CDR3 DNA: TGTGCCAGCAGCTTGGGCAGCACAGATACGCAGTATTTT; CDR3 protein: CASSLGSTDTQYF
clone size: once; D gene: TRBD2; V gene: TRBV5-6; J gene: TRBJ2-1; CDR3 length: 16; CDR3 DNA: TGTGCCAGCAGCGCTCTAGGAGCGGGAAGCGTCGATGAGCAGTTCTTC; CDR3 protein: CASSALGAGSVDEQFF
clone size: NA; D gene: TRBD1; V gene: TRBV20-1; J gene: TRBJ1-4; CDR3 length: 11; CDR3 DNA: TGCAGTGCAACCGGGACAGGGCTCCTCCAATTT; CDR3 protein: CSATGTGLLQF
clone size: NA; D gene: TRBD1; V gene: TRBV7-9; J gene: TRBJ1-2; CDR3 length: 15; CDR3 DNA: TGTGCCAGCAGCCATGAGACAGGGGGCGCCAATGGCTACACCTTC; CDR3 protein: CASSHETGGANGYTF
clone size: NA; D gene: TRBD2; V gene: TRBV6-5; J gene: TRBJ2-7; CDR3 length: 14; CDR3 DNA: TGTGCCAGCACCTTAGCGGGAGCCGGCTACGAGCAGTACTTC; CDR3 protein: CASTLAGAGYEQYF
clone size: NA; D gene: NA; V gene: TRBV25-1; J gene: TRBJ1-1; CDR3 length: 12; CDR3 DNA: TGTGCCAGCATTGCACGGGGCACTGAAGCTTTCTTT; CDR3 protein: CASIARGTEAFF
clone size: NA; D gene: TRBD2; V gene: TRBV6-5; J gene: TRBJ2-7; CDR3 length: 14; CDR3 DNA: TGTGCCAGCAGTCGCAGCGGGAGTTCCTACGAGCAGTACTTC; CDR3 protein: CASSRSGSSYEQYF
clone size: NA; D gene: NA; V gene: TRBV28; J gene: TRBJ2-1; CDR3 length: 12; CDR3 DNA: TGTGCCAGCAGTTTACGGGTCAATGAGCAGTTCTTC; CDR3 protein: CASSLRVNEQFF
clone size: NA; D gene: TRBD2; V gene: TRBV19; J gene: TRBJ2-2; CDR3 length: 15; CDR3 DNA: TGTGCCAGTAAGGAAGGGACTAGGAACACCGGGGAGCTGTTTTTT; CDR3 protein: CASKEGTRNTGELFF
clone size: once; D gene: NA; V gene: TRBV5-1; J gene: TRBJ1-4; CDR3 length: 14; CDR3 DNA: TGCGCCAGCAGCTTGGGGCAGGGTCGTGAAAAACTGTTTTTT; CDR3 protein: CASSLGQGREKLFF
clone size: NA; D gene: TRBD2; V gene: TRBV5-1; J gene: TRBJ2-7; CDR3 length: 13; CDR3 DNA: TGCGCCAGCAGCTCCTCGGGGGGCTACGAGCAGTACTTC; CDR3 protein: CASSSSGGYEQYF